Following are 6 T cell receptor beta chains from one sample sequenced in a study of T cell responses to AZD1222 COVID-19 vaccine. The data were produced by immunoSEQ multiplex PCR, yet TCRdb's version contains in-frame clones alone and is incomplete. The profile covers over 150,000 clones, with 80% to 90% appearing a single time and under 7.5% taken by the ten largest. This specimen was peripheral blood, taken on day 0 of AZD1222 vaccination. The receptors shown here come from an adult in good health.

This clone appeared a single time. The chain has TRBV3-1 (or the pseudogene TRBV3-2) and TRBJ2-7, with D hard to call. Germline values: CDR1 LGHDT, CDR2 YNNKEL (reference sequence). V lost 0 bases and J lost 4, with 10 bases in between. The CDR3 spans 14 residues. This CDR3 is CASSQDHMGYEQYF. CDR3 DNA sequence: TGTGCCAGCAGCCAAGATCATATGGGATACGAGCAGTACTTC.

V and J are TRBV6-5 and TRBJ2-2; 7 bases map to TRBD1. CDR1 MNHEY and CDR2 SVGAGI come from the germline V gene. The CDR3 spans 15 residues. J lost 3 bases, V lost 2 bases, and 3 bases had no gene match. The CDR3 DNA follows: TGTGCCAGCAGTTACAGACAGGGAGACACCGGGGAGCTGTTTTTT. Its translation is CASSYRQGDTGELFF.

V usage is TRBV27 and J usage is TRBJ1-5; possible D gene TRBD1, 6 bases. The V gene lost 4 bases and the J gene lost 5 bases, with 9 bases spanning the gap. The CDR3 contains 13 residues. Germline lookup yields CDR1 MNHEY and CDR2 SMNVEV (reference sequence). CDR3 bases: TGTGCCAGCAGTTGGGGGGGCCATCAGCCCCAGCATTTT. This sequence encodes CASSWGGHQPQHF.

This clone was counted once. V is TRBV3-1 (or the pseudogene TRBV3-2) and J is TRBJ2-2, with D possibly TRBD1 on 5 matching bases. This CDR3 has 16 amino acids. The germline V gene encodes CDR1 LGHDT and CDR2 YNNKEL (reference sequence). Trimming pared 1 base from V and 4 bases from J, leaving 13 bases between. CDR3 sequence: CASSQARQTSTGELFF. DNA for the CDR3: TGTGCCAGCAGCCAAGCCCGACAGACCTCCACCGGGGAGCTGTTTTTT.

The chain is built from TRBV30 and TRBJ1-5, with D uncertain. Trimming shortened V by 1 base and J by 1 base, and 11 bases separated the two germline ends. CDR1 is GTSNPN, CDR2 SVGIG, per germline (reference sequence). The CDR3 totals 15 residues. The CDR3 sequence: CAWSGGKGSNQPQHF. CDR3 bases: TGTGCCTGGAGTGGAGGGAAGGGAAGCAATCAGCCCCAGCATTTT.

The rearrangement joins TRBV7-3 to TRBJ2-7; 9 nucleotides agree with TRBD1. Losses at the gene ends were 4 bases for V and 6 bases for J; bases not matched to a gene: 7. Germline V gene sequence: CDR1 SGHTA, CDR2 FQGTGA. The CDR3 has 14 residues. Here the CDR3 DNA reads TGTGCCAGCAGCTCCGGACAGGGGACGAGCGAGCAGTACTTC. It codes for CASSSGQGTSEQYF.